A selection of T cell receptor beta chains follows, all from one sample in a study of early T cells in non-severe SARS-CoV-2 infection. TCRdb re-analysed the 5' RACE reads in MiXCR, keeping a single row per CDR3 protein. The sample holds 80,000 to 100,000 distinct CDR3 sequences; approximately 11% are singletons and the top ten take around 4.3%. The sequences come from whole blood, collected at baseline. These receptors came from an adult who was a healthcare worker with PCR-confirmed SARS-CoV-2 infection or an uninfected control (not recorded which). Each CDR3 is given with its conserved first and last residue. The D gene is left open where the match is weak. Clone size, where shown, is once, few, many, or a class for clones that have expanded.

D	V	size	J	DNA	CDR3
.	TRBV29-1	.	TRBJ2-6	TGCAGCGTAGACGCGGGTTTCCTTGGGACCGCTGGGGCCAACGTCCTGACTTTC	CSVDAGFLGTAGANVLTF
.	TRBV6-2/TRBV6-3	.	TRBJ2-7	TGTGCCAGCAGTCCCTACCGGGACGGAACCTACGAGCAGTACTTC	CASSPYRDGTYEQYF
TRBD2	TRBV9	.	TRBJ2-7	TGTGCCAGCTCCCCAGGCGCGGGAGAAGGGTACGAGCAGTACTTC	CASSPGAGEGYEQYF
.	TRBV7-2	many	TRBJ1-1	TGTGCCAGCAGCTTAACCGCCGAGAACACTGAAGCTTTCTTT	CASSLTAENTEAFF
.	TRBV2	.	TRBJ2-2	TGTGCCAGCAGCGACAGCTACACCGGGGAGCTGTTTTTT	CASSDSYTGELFF
TRBD2	TRBV2	few	TRBJ2-2	TGTGCCAGCAGGCGGGAGGGGAACACCGGGGAGCTGTTTTTT	CASRREGNTGELFF
TRBD1	TRBV29-1	many	TRBJ2-2	TGCAGCGTTGAAGGGTGGGACAGCCCCACCGGGGAGCTGTTTTTT	CSVEGWDSPTGELFF
TRBD1	TRBV6-1	many	TRBJ1-4	TGTGCCAGCAGAGACGGGACAGGGGTTTCAAAACTGTTTTTT	CASRDGTGVSKLFF
TRBD1	TRBV7-9	.	TRBJ1-1	TGTGCCGGTCTCCGGGACAGCTCTGAAGCTTTCTTT	CAGLRDSSEAFF
TRBD1	TRBV3-1	many	TRBJ2-7	TGTGCCAGCAGCCAACCCGGGACAGGGGTTTACGAGCAGTACTTC	CASSQPGTGVYEQYF
.	TRBV29-1	few	TRBJ2-7	TGCAGCGTTGAAGATTACGTCTACGAGCAGTACTTC	CSVEDYVYEQYF
.	TRBV7-9	.	TRBJ2-7	TGTGCCAGCAACACGATTCAGGGCCCAAAGGCCTACGAGCAGTACTTC	CASNTIQGPKAYEQYF
.	TRBV9	.	TRBJ2-7	TGTGCCAGCAGCGCCGGACACCTCTACGAGCAGTACTTC	CASSAGHLYEQYF
.	TRBV7-9	few	TRBJ1-6	TGTGCCAGCAGCTTAGAGGGGGTGGATTCACCCCTCCACTTT	CASSLEGVDSPLHF
.	TRBV7-2	many	TRBJ2-7	TGTGCCAGCAGCTACCAGGGAGAGGACGAGCAGTACTTC	CASSYQGEDEQYF
.	TRBV20-1	many	TRBJ1-5	TGCAGTGCTATGAGCTGGGGCAATCAGCCCCAGCATTTT	CSAMSWGNQPQHF
TRBD1	TRBV28	many	TRBJ2-7	TGTGCCAGCAGGCGACAGGGGGGAATCTACGAGCAGTACTTC	CASRRQGGIYEQYF
.	TRBV7-8	few	TRBJ2-3	TGTGCCAGCAGCCTACAAGTGGGAGGCGCAGATACGCAGTATTTT	CASSLQVGGADTQYF
.	TRBV6-6	.	TRBJ2-3	TGTGCCAGCAGTTGGTCTTTGGGCGGGTCAGATACGCAGTATTTT	CASSWSLGGSDTQYF
.	TRBV6-5	many	TRBJ2-7	TGTGCCAGCAGTTCCACTTATGACGGCGAGCAGTACTTC	CASSSTYDGEQYF
.	TRBV5-5	.	TRBJ1-1	TGTGCCAGCAGCTTGGTGCCGGGGATCGGCACTGAAGCTTTCTTT	CASSLVPGIGTEAFF
.	TRBV29-1	few	TRBJ2-2	TGCAGCGTGGGATCGCAGGGGAGCACCGGGGAGCTGTTTTTT	CSVGSQGSTGELFF
TRBD2	TRBV4-3	.	TRBJ2-1	TGCGCCAGCAGCCAAGATAGGGCTAGCGGGACGAATGAGCAGTTCTTC	CASSQDRASGTNEQFF
TRBD1	TRBV6-2/TRBV6-3	few	TRBJ1-1	TGTGCCAGCAGTTACCCCCGGGACAGAAACACTGAAGCTTTCTTT	CASSYPRDRNTEAFF
.	TRBV20-1	many	TRBJ1-2	TGCAGTGCTAGCCCTGGGACCGGAGCGGGCTACACCTTC	CSASPGTGAGYTF
.	TRBV9	few	TRBJ2-7	TGTGCCAGCAGCCCCCGTTACGGATCCTACGAGCAGTACTTC	CASSPRYGSYEQYF
.	TRBV4-3	many	TRBJ1-4	TGCGCCAGCAGCCAATCTGGGGTTTTTGGTGAAAAACTGTTTTTT	CASSQSGVFGEKLFF
.	TRBV29-1	few	TRBJ2-1	TGCAGCGTCGACGGGAGCCGCTCCTACAATGAGCAGTTCTTC	CSVDGSRSYNEQFF
TRBD2	TRBV6-2/TRBV6-3	.	TRBJ2-7	TGTGCCAGCAGTGACCAGATTGCTCGGACTAGCGGAGAAGAATTC	CASSDQIARTSGEEF
TRBD1	TRBV29-1	few	TRBJ1-2	TGCAGCGTCCGTCAACAGGGGCCCTCAGGGTATGGCTACACCTTC	CSVRQQGPSGYGYTF
.	TRBV2	few	TRBJ1-5	TGTGCCAGCAGTGATGGGGGCCCGGTAAGCAATCAGCCCCAGCATTTT	CASSDGGPVSNQPQHF
.	TRBV29-1	few	TRBJ1-2	TGCAGCGTTGTAGGACAAGAAATCTACACCTTC	CSVVGQEIYTF
TRBD2	TRBV18	.	TRBJ2-3	TGTGCCAGCTCACCACCGAGACTAGCGGGAGCGGCGGATACGCAGTATTTT	CASSPPRLAGAADTQYF
.	TRBV19	many	TRBJ1-2	TGTGCCAGTAGTATAAGGGATGGTGGCTACACCTTC	CASSIRDGGYTF
.	TRBV5-6	.	TRBJ1-2	TGTGCCAGCAGCCTACAGCGGAACTATGGCTACACCTTC	CASSLQRNYGYTF
.	TRBV20-1	many	TRBJ1-1	TGCAGTGCTAGACCGACAGGTTTAGTCGACACTGAAGCTTTCTTT	CSARPTGLVDTEAFF
TRBD2	TRBV5-6	.	TRBJ2-3	TGTGCCAGCAGCTTGCTTAGCGGGGGGGGCACAGATACGCAGTATTTT	CASSLLSGGGTDTQYF
.	TRBV3-1	few	TRBJ2-1	TGTGCCAGCAGCCAAGGGGTATGGCGGGTCAATGAGCAGTTCTTC	CASSQGVWRVNEQFF
TRBD1	TRBV28	few	TRBJ2-7	TGTGCCAGCGCACTCCTATCCGGGACAGGGGTCTCCGAGCAGTACTTC	CASALLSGTGVSEQYF